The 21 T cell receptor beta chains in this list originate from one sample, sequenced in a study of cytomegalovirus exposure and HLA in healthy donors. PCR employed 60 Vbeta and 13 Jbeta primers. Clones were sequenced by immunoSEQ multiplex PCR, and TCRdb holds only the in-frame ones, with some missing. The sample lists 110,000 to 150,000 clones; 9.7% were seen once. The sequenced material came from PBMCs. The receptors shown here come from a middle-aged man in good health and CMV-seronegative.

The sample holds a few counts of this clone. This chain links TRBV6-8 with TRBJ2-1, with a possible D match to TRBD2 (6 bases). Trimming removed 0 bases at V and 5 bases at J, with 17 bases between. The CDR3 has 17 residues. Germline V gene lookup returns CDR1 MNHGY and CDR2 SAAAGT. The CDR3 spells CASSYSPGSYRNNEQFF. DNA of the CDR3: TGTGCCAGCAGTTACTCCCCCGGGAGCTACAGAAACAATGAGCAGTTCTTC.

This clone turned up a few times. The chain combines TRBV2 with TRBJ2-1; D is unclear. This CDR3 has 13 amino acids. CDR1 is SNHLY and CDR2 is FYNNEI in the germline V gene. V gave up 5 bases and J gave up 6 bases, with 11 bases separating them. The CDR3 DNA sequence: TGTGCCAGCAGTATTGACTGGCGCAATGAGCAGTTCTTC. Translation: CASSIDWRNEQFF.

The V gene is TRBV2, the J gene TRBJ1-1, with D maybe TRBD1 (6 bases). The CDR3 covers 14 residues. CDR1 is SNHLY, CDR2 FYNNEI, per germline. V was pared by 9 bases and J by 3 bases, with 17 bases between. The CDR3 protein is CASLNRAADTEAFF. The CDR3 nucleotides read TGTGCCAGTCTAAACAGGGCAGCGGACACTGAAGCTTTCTTT.

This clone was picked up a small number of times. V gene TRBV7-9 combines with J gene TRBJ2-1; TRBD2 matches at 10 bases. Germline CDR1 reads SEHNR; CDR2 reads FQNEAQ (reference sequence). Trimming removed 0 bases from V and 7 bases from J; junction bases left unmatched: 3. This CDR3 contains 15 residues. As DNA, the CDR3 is TGTGCCAGCAGCTTAGCTACACTAGCGGGAAATGAGCAGTTCTTC. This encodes CASSLATLAGNEQFF.

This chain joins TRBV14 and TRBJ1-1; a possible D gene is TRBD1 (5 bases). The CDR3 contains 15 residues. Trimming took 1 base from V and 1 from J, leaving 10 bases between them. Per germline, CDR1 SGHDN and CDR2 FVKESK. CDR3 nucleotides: TGTGCCAGCAGCCAAGTGACGACAGCGAACACTGAAGCTTTCTTT. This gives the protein CASSQVTTANTEAFF.

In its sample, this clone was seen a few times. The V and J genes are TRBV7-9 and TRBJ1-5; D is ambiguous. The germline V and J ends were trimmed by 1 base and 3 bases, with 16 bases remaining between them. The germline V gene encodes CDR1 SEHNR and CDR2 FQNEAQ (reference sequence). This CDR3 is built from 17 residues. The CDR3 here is CASSLGVGVIDNQPQHF. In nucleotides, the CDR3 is TGTGCCAGCAGCTTAGGCGTCGGGGTTATTGACAATCAGCCCCAGCATTTT.

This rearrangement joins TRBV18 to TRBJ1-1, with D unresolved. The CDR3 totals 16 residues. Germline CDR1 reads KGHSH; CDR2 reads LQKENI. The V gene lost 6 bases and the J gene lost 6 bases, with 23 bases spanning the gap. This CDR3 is CASSPLTGGGSPEAFF. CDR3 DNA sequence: TGTGCCAGCTCCCCCCTTACTGGAGGTGGCTCCCCTGAAGCTTTCTTT.

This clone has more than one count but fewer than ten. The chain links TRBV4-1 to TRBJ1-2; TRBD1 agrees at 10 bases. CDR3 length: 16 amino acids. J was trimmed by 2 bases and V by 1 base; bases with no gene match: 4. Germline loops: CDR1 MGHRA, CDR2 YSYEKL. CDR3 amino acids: CASSQGGDRGNYGYTF. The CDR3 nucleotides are TGCGCCAGCAGCCAAGGGGGGGACAGGGGCAACTATGGCTACACCTTC.

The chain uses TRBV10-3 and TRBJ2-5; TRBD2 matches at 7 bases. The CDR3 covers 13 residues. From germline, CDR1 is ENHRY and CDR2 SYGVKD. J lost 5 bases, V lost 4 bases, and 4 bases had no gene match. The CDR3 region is CAISGGEGETQYF. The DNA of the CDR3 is TGTGCCATCAGTGGGGGGGAGGGGGAGACCCAGTACTTC.

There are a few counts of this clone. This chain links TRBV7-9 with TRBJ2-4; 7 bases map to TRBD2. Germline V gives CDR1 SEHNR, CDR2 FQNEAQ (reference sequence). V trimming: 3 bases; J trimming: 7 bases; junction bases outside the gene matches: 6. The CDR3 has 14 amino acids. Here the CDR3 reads CASSLVGGRNIQYF. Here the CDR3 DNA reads TGTGCCAGCAGCTTGGTCGGGGGGAGGAACATTCAGTACTTC. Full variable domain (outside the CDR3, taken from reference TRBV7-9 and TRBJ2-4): DTGVSQNPRHKITKRGQNVTFRCDPISEHNRLYWYRQTLGQGPEFLTYFQNEAQLEKSRLLSDRFSAERPKGSFSTLEIQRTEQGDSAMYLCASSLVGGRNIQYFGAGTRLSVL.

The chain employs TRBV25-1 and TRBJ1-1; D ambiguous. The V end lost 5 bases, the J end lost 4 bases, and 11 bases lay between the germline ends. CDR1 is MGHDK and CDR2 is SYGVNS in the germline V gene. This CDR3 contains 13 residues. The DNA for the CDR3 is TGTGCCAGCAGTCCGGGGTTGGGCACTGAAGCTTTCTTT. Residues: CASSPGLGTEAFF. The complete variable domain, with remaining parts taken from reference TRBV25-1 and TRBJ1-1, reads EADIYQTPRYLVIGTGKKITLECSQTMGHDKMYWYQQDPGMELHLIHYSYGVNSTEKGDLSSESTVSRIRTEHFPLTLESARPSHTSQYLCASSPGLGTEAFFGQGTRLTVV.

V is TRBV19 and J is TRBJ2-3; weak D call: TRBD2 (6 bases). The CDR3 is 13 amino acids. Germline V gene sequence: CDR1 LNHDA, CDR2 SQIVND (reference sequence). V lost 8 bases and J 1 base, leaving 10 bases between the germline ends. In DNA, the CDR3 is TGTGCCAGTCGGAGGGCCGGCACAGATACGCAGTATTTT. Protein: CASRRAGTDTQYF. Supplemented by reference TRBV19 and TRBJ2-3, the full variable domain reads DGGITQSPKYLFRKEGQNVTLSCEQNLNHDAMYWYRQDPGQGLRLIYYSQIVNDFQKGDIAEGYSVSREKKESFPLTVTSAQKNPTAFYLCASRRAGTDTQYFGPGTRLTVL.

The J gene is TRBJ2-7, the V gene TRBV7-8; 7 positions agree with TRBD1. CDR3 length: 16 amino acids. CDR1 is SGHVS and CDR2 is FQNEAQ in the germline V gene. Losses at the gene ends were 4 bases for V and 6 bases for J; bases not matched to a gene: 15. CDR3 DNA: TGTGCCAGCAGCTCCTTTTCCGGGACAGCGATAGGCGAGCAGTACTTC. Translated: CASSSFSGTAIGEQYF. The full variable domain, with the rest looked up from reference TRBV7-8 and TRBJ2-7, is GAGVSQSPRYKVAKRGQDVALRCDPISGHVSLFWYQQALGQGPEFLTYFQNEAQLDKSGLPSDRFFAERPEGSVSTLKIQRTQQEDSAVYLCASSSFSGTAIGEQYFGPGTRLTVT.

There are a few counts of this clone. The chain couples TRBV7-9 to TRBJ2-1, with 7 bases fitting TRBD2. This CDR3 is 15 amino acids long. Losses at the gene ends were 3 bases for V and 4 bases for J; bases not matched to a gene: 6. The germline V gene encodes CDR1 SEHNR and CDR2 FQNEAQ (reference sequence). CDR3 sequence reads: CASSFRSGGYNEQFF. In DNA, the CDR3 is TGTGCCAGCAGCTTCAGGTCCGGGGGGTACAATGAGCAGTTCTTC.

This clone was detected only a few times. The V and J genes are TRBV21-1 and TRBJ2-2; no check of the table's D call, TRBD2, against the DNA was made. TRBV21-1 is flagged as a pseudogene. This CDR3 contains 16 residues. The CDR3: CASSKSSRLNTGELFF. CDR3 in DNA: TGTGCCAGCAGCAAGTCCTCGCGACTCAACACCGGGGAGCTGTTTTTT.

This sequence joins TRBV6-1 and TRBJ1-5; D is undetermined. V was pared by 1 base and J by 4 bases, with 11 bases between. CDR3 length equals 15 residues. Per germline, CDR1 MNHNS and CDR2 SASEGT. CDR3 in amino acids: CASSEGPEGNQPQHF. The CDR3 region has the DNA TGTGCCAGCAGTGAAGGACCAGAGGGAAATCAGCCCCAGCATTTT.

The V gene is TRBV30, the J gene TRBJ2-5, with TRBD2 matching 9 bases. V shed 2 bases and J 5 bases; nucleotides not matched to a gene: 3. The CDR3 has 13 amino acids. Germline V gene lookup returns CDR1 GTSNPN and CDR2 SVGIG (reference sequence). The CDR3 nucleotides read TGTGCCTGGAGTCTAGCGGGGTGGGAGACCCAGTACTTC. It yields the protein CAWSLAGWETQYF.

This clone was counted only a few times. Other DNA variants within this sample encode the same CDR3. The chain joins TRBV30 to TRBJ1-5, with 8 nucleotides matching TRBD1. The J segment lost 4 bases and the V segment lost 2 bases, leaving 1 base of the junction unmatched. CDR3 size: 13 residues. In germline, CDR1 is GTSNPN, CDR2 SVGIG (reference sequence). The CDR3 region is CAWSRQGNQPQHF. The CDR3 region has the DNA TGTGCCTGGAGTCGACAGGGGAATCAGCCCCAGCATTTT.

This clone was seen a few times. The CDR3 is CASSPFPPGLPTGQPQHF. CDR3 coding DNA: TGTGCCAGCAGTCCCTTTCCCCCTGGACTACCAACGGGGCAGCCCCAGCATTTT. The chain couples TRBV11-3 to TRBJ1-5, with D uncertain. V shed 6 bases and J shed 7 bases, with 28 bases lying between them. CDR3 length: 18 amino acids. CDR1 SGHNT and CDR2 YENEEA come from the germline V gene.

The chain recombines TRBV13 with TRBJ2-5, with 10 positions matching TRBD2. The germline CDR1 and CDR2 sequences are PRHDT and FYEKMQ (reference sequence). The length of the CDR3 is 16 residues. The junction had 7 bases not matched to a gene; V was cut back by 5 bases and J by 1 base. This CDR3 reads CASSRLSGGFQETQYF. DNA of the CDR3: TGTGCCAGCAGCCGCCTTAGCGGGGGGTTCCAAGAGACCCAGTACTTC. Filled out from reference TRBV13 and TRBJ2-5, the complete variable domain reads AAGVIQSPRHLIKEKRETATLKCYPIPRHDTVYWYQQGPGQDPQFLISFYEKMQSDKGSIPDRFSAQQFSDYHSELNMSSLELGDSALYFCASSRLSGGFQETQYFGPGTRLLVL.

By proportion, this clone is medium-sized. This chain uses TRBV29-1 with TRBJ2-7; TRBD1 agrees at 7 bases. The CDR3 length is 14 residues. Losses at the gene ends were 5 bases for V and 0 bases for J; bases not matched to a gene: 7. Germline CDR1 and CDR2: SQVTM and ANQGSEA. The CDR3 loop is CSVTGTVSSYEQYF. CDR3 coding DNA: TGCAGCGTTACCGGGACAGTGAGCTCCTACGAGCAGTACTTC.